The clone carrying this TCR beta chain was counted only a few times. The sample originates from a study of sequential checkpoint blockade in melanoma. The V end lost 5 bases, the J end lost 1 base, and 17 bases lay between the germline ends. Germline CDR1 is SEHNR and CDR2 is FQNEAQ (reference sequence). This CDR3 is 16 amino acids long. Treatment denoted: randomized to nivolumab then ipilimumab (arm A) or the reverse (arm B). DNA-damaging chemotherapy had not been given to any patient beforehand. From thawed PBMCs, live CD3+CD8+ cells negative for CD19 and CD56 were sorted. Produced via immunoSEQ multiplex PCR; TCRdb's table is partial and in-frame only. Counted here are some 17,000 clones, around four fifths occurring once; the ten biggest clones make up almost 35%.

The receptor's source is a human donor with melanoma. J is TRBJ1-2 and V is TRBV7-9, with D tentatively TRBD1 (6 bases). Sample: CD8+ T cells sorted from blood (inferred from file names), taken from a patient given nivolumab and ipilimumab in sequence. The CDR3 coding sequence is TGTGCCAGCAGCCCGAGGACAGTCCTGTATAACTATGGCTACACCTTC. Protein: CASSPRTVLYNYGYTF.